This T cell receptor beta chain came from a study of blood T cells in healthy people across ages. A second PCR, run for about 7 to 11 cycles, used a sample-barcoded 5' primer plus a J-beta primer mix. TCRdb processed the 5' RACE reads anew with MiXCR; each CDR3 protein has one entry. The sample contains around 1,600,000 distinct CDR3 sequences, 40% to 45% of which appear only once. This clonotype was observed once. Trimming shortened V by 6 bases and J by 5 bases, and 10 bases separated the two germline ends. The CDR3 is made up of 12 amino acids. Germline loops: CDR1 MDHEN, CDR2 SYDVKM. Source material: blood. The J gene is TRBJ1-1, the V gene TRBV28, with D unresolved. The TCR was taken from a woman in her late teens or twenties in good health. Here the CDR3 DNA reads TGTGCCAGCAGCAGACAACCGACTGAAGCTTTCTTT. This codes for CASSRQPTEAFF.